These 2 T cell receptor beta chains were sequenced from one sample in a study of T cell repertoires in cytomegalovirus infection. TCRdb re-analysed the reads in MiXCR, keeping a single row per CDR3 protein. The profile covers approximately 320,000 distinct CDR3 sequences, with over 7.5% appearing a single time and approximately 4.7% taken by the ten largest. The sequenced sample was PBMCs. Receptor source: a human donor in good health (CMV status not recorded). Some clones in this sample may be carry-over from other donors' samples.

There are many counts of this clonotype. The chain links TRBV6-2 or TRBV6-3 to TRBJ1-2; no definite D call. V was trimmed by 9 bases and J by 2 bases, leaving 13 bases between them. Germline V gene lookup returns CDR1 MNHEY and CDR2 SVGEGT. The CDR3 is 13 residues long. The CDR3 DNA reads TGTGCCAGGATTGGAGGGATGAACTATGGCTACACCTTC. It translates to CARIGGMNYGYTF.

This clonotype has a handful of counts. The rearrangement joins TRBV6-2 or TRBV6-3 to TRBJ2-6, with D perhaps TRBD1 or TRBD2 (5 bases each). CDR1 and CDR2 from the germline V gene are MNHEY and SVGEGT. The CDR3 covers 16 residues. V was shortened by 5 bases and J by 0 bases, with 11 bases between the two germline ends. The CDR3 coding sequence is TGTGCCAGCAGTGTTGCCGGGGCCTCTGGGGCCAACGTCCTGACTTTC. Its translation: CASSVAGASGANVLTF.